The 6 T cell receptor beta chains presented below share a single source sample, sequenced in a study of cytomegalovirus exposure and HLA in healthy donors. PCR primers comprised 60 Vbeta and 13 Jbeta primers. Profiling relied on immunoSEQ multiplex PCR, and the TCRdb table lists in-frame clones only, not all of them. Here the sample spans 200,000 or so clones, less than 90% being singletons. Sequences were obtained from PBMCs. These receptors were taken from a boy younger than 18 in good health and CMV-seronegative.

The chain carries TRBV7-2 and TRBJ2-5; TRBD2 aligns across 11 bases. The germline V gene encodes CDR1 SGHTA and CDR2 FQGNSA. V dropped 1 base and J dropped 2; count of bases not matched to a gene: 3. The CDR3 is 16 residues long. The CDR3 coding sequence is TGTGCCAGCAGCTTAGTACTAGCGGGGGTGCAAGAGACCCAGTACTTC. The encoded protein is CASSLVLAGVQETQYF.

This chain joins TRBV27 and TRBJ2-7, with D possibly TRBD1 on 6 matching bases. CDR1 and CDR2 (germline): MNHEY, SMNVEV (reference sequence). Trimming shortened V by 5 bases and J by 3 bases, and 17 bases separated the two germline ends. CDR3 size: 15 residues. The CDR3 reads CASSLKRDIIYEQYF. As DNA, the CDR3 is TGTGCCAGCAGTCTCAAGAGGGACATCATCTACGAGCAGTACTTC.

This CDR3 is CASSLKPVSNQPQHF. The CDR3 DNA reads as TGTGCCAGCAGTTTGAAGCCGGTTAGCAATCAGCCCCAGCATTTT. The chain links TRBV27 to TRBJ1-5; no firm D call. Germline V gives CDR1 MNHEY, CDR2 SMNVEV (reference sequence). The CDR3 runs 15 residues. The ends were cut back, 3 bases at V and 0 bases at J, with 9 bases in the middle.

This chain uses TRBV9 with TRBJ2-1; D remains ambiguous. Germline V gene sequence: CDR1 SGDLS, CDR2 YYNGEE. This CDR3 has 12 amino acids. V shed 0 bases and J shed 6 bases, with 4 bases lying between them. CDR3 protein: CASSVAPNEQFF. The CDR3 DNA reads as TGTGCCAGCAGCGTAGCTCCCAATGAGCAGTTCTTC.

The CDR3 nucleotides read TGTGCCAGCAGCTCCGGGACAGGGGGCAACGTAGAAGGCTACACCTTC. Its protein is CASSSGTGGNVEGYTF. This sequence joins TRBV7-2 and TRBJ1-2; 12 bases align to TRBD1. CDR1 is SGHTA and CDR2 is FQGNSA in the germline V gene. CDR3 length equals 16 residues. J was trimmed by 8 bases and V by 4 bases; bases with no gene match: 11.

This chain uses TRBV15 with TRBJ2-7, with 7 bases that match TRBD1. V gave up 2 bases and J gave up 6 bases; unmatched junction bases: 13. From germline, CDR1 is LNHNV and CDR2 YYDKDF (reference sequence). This CDR3 is built from 16 residues. The CDR3, as DNA: TGTGCCACCAGCAGAAAACAGACAGGGTTGCCGGGCGAGCAGTACTTC. Amino acids: CATSRKQTGLPGEQYF.